This record covers a single T cell receptor (beta chain). Its antigen is still unknown. This sample was included in a study of T cell repertoires in cytomegalovirus infection. Whole-study context: The study used recently identified HLA-C-restricted and well-studied HLA-B-restricted CMV epitopes.

TCRdb recomputed calls from the reads with MiXCR, one row per CDR3 protein. Seen here are about 570,000 distinct CDR3 sequences, approximately 40% observed once, and the top ten hold around 48%. The study, taken as a whole, reports: Frequencies of public TCR beta families were cumulated, and this identified carriers of CMV plus the relevant HLA. In two of eight donors, the top clonotype was HLA-C-restricted CMV-specific.

Germline V lookup: CDR1 SGHVT, CDR2 SQSDAQ. Deletions cut 5 bases from V and 5 bases from J, with 13 bases between. The CDR3 length is 14 residues. The source was cultured PBMCs, collected from culture after CMV antigen stimulation. The sequence was collected from a human donor in good health (CMV status not recorded). Some clones in this sample may be carry-over from other donors' samples. The V gene is TRBV7-4, the J gene TRBJ2-1; D is perhaps TRBD2 (6 bases). CDR3 amino acids: CASSRGIKDNEQFF. The CDR3 nucleotides read TGTGCCAGCAGCCGCGGGATTAAGGACAATGAGCAGTTCTTC.